The present entry profiles one TCR beta chain with its context. Its antigen is still unknown. Naive CD8 cells were CD45RO-negative, positively selected for CCR7, excluding terminally differentiated effector memory CD45RA+ cells. Healthy and HIV-negative, the adult donors had no recent acute infections or vaccinations. Sequencing used immunoSEQ multiplex PCR; TCRdb keeps in-frame clones, though not all of them. The table records just over 2,000,000 clones, just under 95% of them present only once. These data originate in a study of shared clonotypes between healthy human individuals. As for the study in general: Each donor's CD4 naive and CD4 memory cells filled three plates apiece, CD8 naive two, and CD8 memory one. Whole-study results and caveats: Non-shared clonotypes displayed generation probabilities falling below those of clonotypes present in all four donors.

Germline CDR1 reads SGDLS; CDR2 reads YYNGEE. Trimming cost V 6 bases and J 9 bases; bases outside gene matches: 16. There are 16 residues in the CDR3. The V call is TRBV9, the J call TRBJ2-1; 9 nucleotides match TRBD1. The clonotype originates from a man between 18 and 29 years old in good health. The sample consisted of naive CD8+ T cells sorted from blood. The CDR3 protein is CASTAGFHGQGTEQFF. For the CDR3, the DNA is TGTGCCAGCACCGCTGGCTTTCACGGACAGGGGACTGAGCAGTTCTTC.